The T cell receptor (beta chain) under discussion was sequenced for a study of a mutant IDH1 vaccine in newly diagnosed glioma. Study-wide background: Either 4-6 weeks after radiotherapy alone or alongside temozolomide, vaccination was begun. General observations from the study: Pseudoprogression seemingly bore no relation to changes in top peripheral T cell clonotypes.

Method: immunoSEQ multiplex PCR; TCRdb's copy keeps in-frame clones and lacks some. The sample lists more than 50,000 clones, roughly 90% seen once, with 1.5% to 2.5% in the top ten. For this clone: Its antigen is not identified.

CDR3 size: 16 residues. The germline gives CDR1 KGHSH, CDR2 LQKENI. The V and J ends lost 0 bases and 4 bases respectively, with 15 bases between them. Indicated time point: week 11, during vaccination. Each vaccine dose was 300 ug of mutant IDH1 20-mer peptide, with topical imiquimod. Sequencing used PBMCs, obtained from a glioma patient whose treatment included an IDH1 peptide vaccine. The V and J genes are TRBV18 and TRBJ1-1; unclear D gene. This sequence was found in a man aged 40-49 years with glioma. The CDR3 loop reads CASSPPTGLRSTEAFF. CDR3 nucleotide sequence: TGTGCCAGCTCACCACCGACGGGTTTAAGGAGCACTGAAGCTTTCTTT.